This T cell receptor beta chain came from a study of T-cell memory formation after mild COVID-19 (dated by TCRdb to about 2021). In terms of the full investigation: Most TCR sequence clusters were specific to one of the two donors. In a couple of donors, T-cell clones that expanded and contracted after mild COVID-19 were tracked by sequencing TCRalpha and TCRbeta repertoires over time. Two young, previously healthy adult volunteers made up the cohort, one male and one female. Here is what the overall study found, with its caveats: The study covered only two mild cases, and larger cohorts including severe cases with pre-infection samples were considered necessary. Some responding clones were detected in pre-infection memory, suggesting pre-existing cross-reactive memory T cells joined the SARS-CoV-2 response. Balanced CD4/CD8 phenotypes were observed for clones contracting from day 15 to 85, whereas a bias towards CD4+ was observed for a second wave of clones expanding from day 15 to 37. The second-wave clones that peaked on day 37 were not confirmed to be SARS-CoV-2 specific. Contracting CD4+ clones were found mainly in CM and EM memory subsets, while CD8+ clones were enriched in EMRA.

Ficoll-Paque density gradient centrifugation was the method used to isolate PBMCs. TCRdb records Illumina NovaSeq 6000 as the sequencer. cDNA libraries for TCRalpha and TCRbeta were prepared by 5'RACE using constant-segment primers, with sample barcodes and unique molecular identifiers added. Trizol reagent was used to extract RNA from every sample. Amplification of the libraries took two PCR steps, and the second step added a second sample barcode plus Illumina TruSeq adapters. Libraries were sequenced on an Illumina NovaSeq with 2 x 150 bp paired-end reads. Per the authors' processing: Demultiplexing of reads and collapsing into UMI-guided consensus sequences were performed with migec v1.2.7. Using mixcr v2.1.11, the UMI consensuses were aligned to TRA and TRB V and J templates and assembled into clonotypes. Clonotypes were classified as expanded or contracted when called significant by both edgeR and NoisET, with noise models trained on biological replicates. edgeR calls used a false discovery rate-adjusted p below 0.01 and a log2 fold-change threshold of 1. As an exploratory analysis of dynamics, PCA with hierarchical clustering was applied to max-normalized trajectories of the 1000 most abundant clonotypes. Separately sequenced CD4+ and CD8+ repertoires were used to assign a CD4 or CD8 phenotype to each responding clone. TCRdb handled the public reads itself, with Q25 trimming in fastp and clone calling in MiXCR, and kept productive beta chains. Duplicate CDR3 protein sequences are folded into a single record with the most common DNA and genes. None of the V and J calls come from the authors' own analysis; TCRdb made them. This sample comprises about 470,000 distinct CDR3 sequences, roughly 25% of them detected only once. Around 12% of the sample is taken by the ten largest.

The germline V gene yields SGHDT for CDR1 and YYEEEE for CDR2. The CDR3 numbers 14 residues from cysteine through phenylalanine. The DNA shown is the 42-base CDR3, in frame from base 1. Deletion took 2 bases off V and 1 base off J, with a span of 9 bases between the germline ends. Concerning this clonotype: No antigen is known for it. The record has no base qualities; no much larger clone is one base away.

The sample taken for sequencing was PBMCs or a T cell subset sorted from them (not recorded which). This TCR derives from an adult woman who had mild COVID-19 (a few samples of this study predate the infection). The sample titles of this study are shuffled in the database, so cell type and time point are left out; the donor was told from shared clones. The V and J genes are TRBV5-6 and TRBJ2-5; perhaps TRBD1 is the D gene, with 5 bases matching. CDR3 region: CASSFGHIQETQYF. The DNA reads as follows: TGTGCCAGCAGCTTTGGACATATCCAAGAGACCCAGTACTTC.